The next 27 T cell receptor beta chains were all read from a single sample in a study of blood T cell repertoires in COVID-19. This table comes from immunoSEQ multiplex PCR, and its TCRdb copy is limited to in-frame clones, with some not included. The sample carries a few hundred thousand clones, about 88% recorded once. Sequencing was carried out using PBMCs or T cells enriched from blood (not recorded which). Receptors were obtained from a woman aged 25 to 39 who had been exposed to COVID-19.

V usage is TRBV3-1 (or the pseudogene TRBV3-2) and J usage is TRBJ1-2, with D possibly TRBD1 on 5 matching bases. The V and J ends lost 1 base and 7 bases respectively, with 10 bases between them. The germline V gene encodes CDR1 LGHDT and CDR2 YNNKEL (reference sequence). The CDR3 is 13 residues long. CDR3 DNA: TGTGCCAGCAGCCAAGTAGGGGCTGTTGGCTACACCTTC. Amino acids: CASSQVGAVGYTF.

The J gene is TRBJ2-7, the V gene TRBV6-5; perhaps TRBD1 as D (6 bases). CDR3 length equals 13 residues. Germline CDR1 reads MNHEY; CDR2 reads SVGAGI. V lost 5 bases and J 4 bases, leaving 12 bases between the germline ends. This chain's CDR3 is CASSLQGWYEQYF. CDR3 DNA sequence: TGTGCCAGCAGTCTTCAGGGGTGGTACGAGCAGTACTTC.

The rearrangement uses TRBV27 and TRBJ1-2; TRBD1 matches at 8 bases. The CDR3 sequence is 15 residues long. Germline CDR1 and CDR2: MNHEY and SMNVEV (reference sequence). Unmatched junction bases numbered 5, after V lost 3 bases and J lost 2 bases. CDR3 loop: CASSFYRGANYGYTF. The CDR3 DNA is TGTGCCAGCAGTTTCTACAGGGGGGCCAACTATGGCTACACCTTC.

The chain has TRBV6-2 or TRBV6-3 and TRBJ1-1; 9 nucleotides agree with TRBD1. Germline CDR1 and CDR2: MNHEY and SVGEGT. V gave up 5 bases and J gave up 1 base; unmatched junction bases: 2. This CDR3 contains 14 residues. CDR3 loop: CASSTGGTNTEAFF. In DNA form, the CDR3 reads TGTGCCAGCAGTACAGGGGGCACGAACACTGAAGCTTTCTTT.

V and J are TRBV2 and TRBJ1-2, with 7 bases identical to TRBD1. Germline CDR1 and CDR2: SNHLY and FYNNEI. Trimming removed 3 bases from V and 2 bases from J; junction bases left unmatched: 6. The length of the CDR3 is 15 residues. CDR3 bases: TGTGCCAGCAGTGATTGGTCGACAGGGAACTATGGCTACACCTTC. Translating it yields CASSDWSTGNYGYTF.

The V and J genes are TRBV11-2 and TRBJ2-3; 9 bases fit TRBD2. Trimming removed 0 bases from V and 3 bases from J; junction bases left unmatched: 10. CDR3 length: 18 residues. Germline CDR1 and CDR2: SGHAT and FQNNGV. CDR3: CASSLDRAGGRLTDTQYF. CDR3 DNA sequence: TGTGCCAGCAGCTTAGATCGGGCGGGGGGGAGATTGACAGATACGCAGTATTTT.

CDR3: CASSFQQGDSPLHF. CDR3 sequence (DNA): TGTGCCAGCAGCTTCCAACAGGGTGACTCACCCCTCCACTTT. The chain uses TRBV5-6 and TRBJ1-6, with D perhaps TRBD1 (6 bases). CDR3 length equals 14 residues. CDR1 is SGHDT and CDR2 is YYEEEE in the germline V gene. Trimming took 2 bases from V and 10 from J, leaving 13 bases between them.

The chain joins TRBV7-9 to TRBJ1-4; maybe TRBD1 (6 bases). Germline CDR1 reads SEHNR; CDR2 reads FQNEAQ (reference sequence). The V gene lost 2 bases and the J gene lost 5 bases, with 12 bases spanning the gap. This CDR3 is 15 amino acids long. In nucleotides, the CDR3 is TGTGCCAGCAGCTTACAGGGGCTGGTGAATGAAAAACTGTTTTTT. Its translation: CASSLQGLVNEKLFF.

This clone was seen a single time. The V and J genes are TRBV12-5 and TRBJ1-3; the D gene is possibly TRBD1 (6 bases). CDR1 and CDR2 from the germline V gene are LGHNT and FRNRAP. The CDR3 loop spans 16 amino acids. Trimming took 0 bases from V and 0 from J, leaving 9 bases between them. CDR3 sequence (DNA): TGTGCTAGTGGTTTGGTTGTGACAGGCTCTGGAAACACCATATATTTT. Its translation: CASGLVVTGSGNTIYF.

As concerns this clone: One junction end disagrees with the germline gene, perhaps due to a read error. Other nucleotide sequences from this sample produce the same CDR3. The chain recombines TRBV7-3 with TRBJ2-1; 7 bases line up with TRBD2. The germline gives CDR1 SGHTA, CDR2 FQGTGA. The CDR3 runs 16 residues. Here the CDR3 DNA reads TGTGCCAGCAGCTTAACCGGCGGGGGTAGGTACAATGAGCAATTCTTC. This sequence encodes CASSLTGGGRYNEQFF.

J is TRBJ2-2 and V is TRBV11-2, with a possible D match to TRBD2 (6 bases). Trimming took off 2 bases at V and 6 bases at J, with 13 bases between the two ends. The CDR3 loop spans 15 amino acids. The germline V gene encodes CDR1 SGHAT and CDR2 FQNNGV. The CDR3 is CASSLNLAWSGELFF. The CDR3 bases are TGTGCCAGCAGCTTAAACCTAGCGTGGTCCGGGGAGCTGTTTTTT.

The DNA of the CDR3 is TGTGCCAGCAGTGAATGGCAGTTCAGGAATGGCTACACCTTC. Its translation is CASSEWQFRNGYTF. This chain links TRBV2 with TRBJ1-2; D gene ambiguous. Trimming left V 2 bases short and J 6 bases short, with 13 bases between. Germline-derived CDR1 and CDR2 are SNHLY and FYNNEI. The CDR3 spans 14 residues.

The genes are TRBV19 and TRBJ2-7; TRBD1 agrees at 7 bases. Trimming took 5 bases from V and 4 from J; bases not matched to a gene: 11. CDR3 size: 15 residues. Germline V lookup: CDR1 LNHDA, CDR2 SQIVND (reference sequence). The DNA for the CDR3 is TGTGCCAGTAGTCGACGCGGACAGGAACCTTACGAGCAGTACTTC. As protein: CASSRRGQEPYEQYF.

The V and J genes are TRBV7-9 and TRBJ2-3; D is uncertain. The ends were cut back, 4 bases at V and 3 bases at J, with 11 bases in the middle. The CDR3 consists of 14 residues. Germline CDR1 and CDR2: SEHNR and FQNEAQ (reference sequence). For the CDR3, the DNA is TGTGCCAGCAGCTCCACTAAGAGGACAGATACGCAGTATTTT. This sequence encodes CASSSTKRTDTQYF. The full variable domain, in which reference TRBV7-9 and TRBJ2-3 provide the parts outside the CDR3, is DTGVSQNPRHKITKRGQNVTFRCDPISEHNRLYWYRQTLGQGPEFLTYFQNEAQLEKSRLLSDRFSAERPKGSFSTLEIQRTEQGDSAMYLCASSSTKRTDTQYFGPGTRLTVL.

The chain is built from TRBV27 and TRBJ1-6; possible D gene TRBD1, 5 bases. Trimming took off 11 bases at V and 3 bases at J, with 17 bases between the two ends. Germline CDR1 reads MNHEY; CDR2 reads SMNVEV (reference sequence). The CDR3 sequence is 15 residues long. This chain's CDR3 is CASREGPVYNSPLHF. In DNA form, the CDR3 reads TGTGCCTCCAGGGAGGGGCCAGTCTATAATTCACCCCTCCACTTT.

The J gene is TRBJ1-4, the V gene TRBV24-1, with D possibly matching TRBD1 (6 bases). The ends were cut back, 4 bases at V and 5 bases at J, with 19 bases in the middle. CDR1 is KGHDR, CDR2 SFDVKD, per germline. The CDR3 is made up of 17 amino acids. The CDR3 DNA sequence: TGTGCCACCAGTGAATTTGACAGGTTGGGGGAAAATGAAAAACTGTTTTTT. It yields the protein CATSEFDRLGENEKLFF.

The J gene is TRBJ2-7, the V gene TRBV27, with 12 nucleotides matching TRBD1. V gave up 2 bases and J gave up 4 bases; unmatched junction bases: 6. CDR3 size: 16 residues. Per germline, CDR1 MNHEY and CDR2 SMNVEV (reference sequence). CDR3 sequence reads: CASSLHPGQGAYEQYF. CDR3 DNA: TGTGCCAGCAGTTTACACCCGGGACAGGGGGCGTACGAGCAGTACTTC.

This sequence joins TRBV12-5 and TRBJ1-1; D perhaps matches TRBD1 (5 bases). CDR1 and CDR2 (germline): LGHNT, FRNRAP. V lost 1 base to trimming and J lost 5 bases, with 20 bases between them. The CDR3 is 17 residues long. This CDR3 reads CASGLGHGLDRPTEAFF. CDR3 nucleotide sequence: TGTGCTAGTGGTTTGGGACACGGTCTAGACAGACCAACTGAAGCTTTCTTT. Together with reference TRBV12-5 and TRBJ1-1, the CDR3 gives the full variable domain: DARVTQTPRHKVTEMGQEVTMRCQPILGHNTVFWYRQTMMQGLELLAYFRNRAPLDDSGMPKDRFSAEMPDATLATLKIQPSEPRDSAVYFCASGLGHGLDRPTEAFFGQGTRLTVV.

This chain connects TRBV7-2 to TRBJ1-2, with 11 bases aligning to TRBD1. This CDR3 has 17 residues. V dropped 1 base and J dropped 5; count of bases not matched to a gene: 9. Germline V gene sequence: CDR1 SGHTA, CDR2 FQGNSA. CDR3 coding DNA: TGTGCCAGCAGCTTAGGGACAGGGGGCAGCAGGAAATATGGCTACACCTTC. Protein product: CASSLGTGGSRKYGYTF.

This clone was counted only a few times. V gene TRBV7-2 combines with J gene TRBJ2-7; D remains unclear. V gave up 1 base and J gave up 2 bases, with 9 bases separating them. Germline CDR1 and CDR2: SGHTA and FQGNSA. The CDR3 contains 14 residues. The CDR3 here is CASSLESSAYEQYF. In DNA form, the CDR3 reads TGTGCCAGCAGCTTAGAATCCTCCGCCTACGAGCAGTACTTC.

The chain has TRBV13 and TRBJ2-7; TRBD1 agrees at 7 bases. The length of the CDR3 is 15 residues. CDR1 and CDR2 from the germline V gene are PRHDT and FYEKMQ (reference sequence). Losses at the gene ends were 5 bases for V and 5 bases for J; bases not matched to a gene: 12. CDR3: CASSTYRGSIHEQYF. In DNA, the CDR3 is TGTGCCAGCAGCACCTACAGGGGTTCTATTCACGAGCAGTACTTC. Full variable domain (remainder filled in from reference TRBV13 and TRBJ2-7): AAGVIQSPRHLIKEKRETATLKCYPIPRHDTVYWYQQGPGQDPQFLISFYEKMQSDKGSIPDRFSAQQFSDYHSELNMSSLELGDSALYFCASSTYRGSIHEQYFGPGTRLTVT.

This sequence joins TRBV29-1 and TRBJ1-2; perhaps TRBD1 as D (6 bases). Germline CDR1 and CDR2: SQVTM and ANQGSEA. The CDR3 consists of 12 residues. Trimming removed 3 bases from V and 6 bases from J, with 11 bases in between. Written as DNA, the CDR3 is TGCAGCGTTGATTGGGGGCGAAATGGCTACACCTTC. Residues: CSVDWGRNGYTF.

The chain carries TRBV11-3 and TRBJ1-5; D call uncertain. Looked up from germline, CDR1 is SGHNT and CDR2 is YENEEA. The CDR3 totals 14 residues. The ends were cut back, 1 base at V and 7 bases at J, with 11 bases in the middle. CDR3 amino acids: CASSLGAPGQPQHF. In DNA, the CDR3 is TGTGCCAGCAGCTTAGGGGCCCCTGGGCAGCCCCAGCATTTT.

V is TRBV5-5 and J is TRBJ2-7; the match to TRBD2 covers 13 bases. The CDR3 covers 17 residues. CDR1 SGHKS and CDR2 YYEKEE come from the germline V gene (reference sequence). J was trimmed by 0 bases and V by 2 bases; bases with no gene match: 5. CDR3 region: CASSFHGLAGDSYEQYF. In nucleotides, the CDR3 is TGTGCCAGCAGCTTCCATGGACTAGCGGGGGACTCCTACGAGCAGTACTTC.

The chain combines TRBV5-1 with TRBJ1-1, with a possible D match to TRBD1 (5 bases). This CDR3 comprises 14 residues. Trimming cost V 0 bases and J 0 bases, with 6 bases left between them. The germline V gene has CDR1 SGHRS and CDR2 YFSETQ. The CDR3 region has the DNA TGCGCCAGCAGCTTGGAGGGGCTGAACACTGAAGCTTTCTTT. This codes for CASSLEGLNTEAFF.

The chain employs TRBV6-2 or TRBV6-3 and TRBJ2-7, with 8 bases matching TRBD1. V gave up 3 bases and J gave up 0 bases; unmatched junction bases: 19. CDR1 is MNHEY and CDR2 is SVGEGT in the germline V gene. This CDR3 region has 20 residues. The CDR3 loop reads CASSYLGSSAAGGASYEQYF. The DNA for the CDR3 is TGTGCCAGCAGTTATCTAGGAAGTAGCGCGGCAGGGGGCGCCTCCTACGAGCAGTACTTC.

This chain joins TRBV6-5 and TRBJ2-7, with D tentatively TRBD1 (6 bases). The CDR3 spans 13 residues. From germline, CDR1 is MNHEY and CDR2 SVGAGI. V lost 0 bases to trimming and J lost 3 bases, with 6 bases between them. The CDR3 spells CASSYSTGYEQYF. CDR3 nucleotide sequence: TGTGCCAGCAGTTACTCGACAGGCTACGAGCAGTACTTC.